One sample yielded the 24 T cell receptor beta chains listed below, sequenced in a study of identical twins. MiXCR was run by TCRdb on the 5' RACE reads, yielding one entry per CDR3 protein. The profile shows 130,000 to 150,000 distinct CDR3 sequences, around 3.4% of them singletons. Sequencing input: memory T cells sorted from blood. The receptors derive from a man younger than 35 in good health.

This clonotype was counted many times. The V and J genes are TRBV25-1 and TRBJ2-1, with D possibly being TRBD2 (6 bases). Trimming removed 5 bases at V and 7 bases at J, with 6 bases between. Looked up from germline, CDR1 is MGHDK and CDR2 is SYGVNS. The CDR3 covers 11 residues. The CDR3: CASSSGNEQFF. For the CDR3, the DNA is TGTGCCAGCAGTAGCGGGAATGAGCAGTTCTTC.

This clonotype was observed at least ten times. CDR3 sequence: CATSGQGLRETQYF. The CDR3 DNA reads as TGTGCCACCAGCGGACAGGGGTTGCGGGAGACCCAGTACTTC. The rearrangement uses TRBV24-1 and TRBJ2-5, with 9 bases aligning to TRBD1. Germline loops: CDR1 KGHDR, CDR2 SFDVKD. V shed 7 bases, J shed 5 bases, and the junction held 7 bases outside the gene matches. This CDR3 has 14 residues.

This clonotype was seen ten or more times. The chain is built from TRBV7-2 and TRBJ1-6, with D perhaps matching TRBD1 (6 bases). The V end lost 3 bases, the J end lost 10 bases, and 13 bases lay between the germline ends. Germline V gene lookup returns CDR1 SGHTA and CDR2 FQGNSA. This CDR3 has 14 amino acids. The DNA of the CDR3 is TGTGCCAGCAGCTTCCGTGGGGGGGGCTCACCCCTCCACTTT. Translating it yields CASSFRGGGSPLHF.

There are many counts of this clonotype. The V and J genes are TRBV9 and TRBJ1-1; no firm D call. Germline loops: CDR1 SGDLS, CDR2 YYNGEE. The CDR3 sequence is 14 residues long. V gave up 4 bases and J gave up 0 bases, with 10 bases separating them. DNA for the CDR3: TGTGCCAGCAGCCCCCGACCGGTGAACACTGAAGCTTTCTTT. Amino acids: CASSPRPVNTEAFF.

The count of this clonotype is one. This may stem from a read error, because a much larger clone lies one nucleotide away. Since no conserved phenylalanine or tryptophan closes the CDR3, a read error is the likely cause. The chain carries TRBV30 and TRBJ2-7; unclear D gene. This CDR3 has 11 residues. The V gene's germline CDR1 is GTSNPN and CDR2 SVGIG (reference sequence). V shed 1 base and J shed 1 base, with 2 bases lying between them. The CDR3 reads CAWSASYEQYS. CDR3 nucleotides: TGTGCCTGGAGTGCGTCCTACGAGCAGTACTCC.

At least ten counts were recorded for this clonotype. The chain recombines TRBV5-1 with TRBJ2-6, with D perhaps TRBD1 (5 bases). The CDR3 is 16 amino acids. V lost 4 bases and J 0 bases, leaving 11 bases between the germline ends. Per germline, CDR1 SGHRS and CDR2 YFSETQ. This CDR3 is CASSLDTPSGANVLTF. The CDR3 DNA reads as TGCGCCAGCAGCCTGGACACTCCCTCTGGGGCCAACGTCCTGACTTTC.

This chain uses TRBV11-3 with TRBJ2-5; D unclear. Trimming removed 0 bases from V and 5 bases from J, with 7 bases in between. From germline, CDR1 is SGHNT and CDR2 YENEEA. This CDR3 is 13 amino acids long. The CDR3 protein is CASSLDPRETQYF. CDR3 bases: TGTGCCAGCAGCTTAGACCCACGGGAGACCCAGTACTTC.

This clonotype was counted many times. The chain is built from TRBV14 and TRBJ2-7, with D maybe TRBD1 (6 bases). The CDR3 extends over 14 amino acids. Germline V gene sequence: CDR1 SGHDN, CDR2 FVKESK. V was cut by 5 bases and J by 7 bases, with 18 bases left in between. CDR3 sequence: CASSSRPQGGEQYF. CDR3 DNA sequence: TGTGCCAGCAGCTCCCGGCCCCAAGGGGGTGAGCAGTACTTC.

This clonotype was observed at least ten times. V is TRBV28 and J is TRBJ1-2; D not resolved. Germline CDR1 and CDR2: MDHEN and SYDVKM. Trimming took 6 bases from V and 3 from J, leaving 14 bases between them. This CDR3 is 14 amino acids long. In DNA form, the CDR3 reads TGTGCCAGCAGCGAACTAGGAGCGGACTATGGCTACACCTTC. Translation gives CASSELGADYGYTF.

The sample holds many counts of this clonotype. V and J are TRBV25-1 and TRBJ2-6; no reliable D call. This CDR3 is built from 14 residues. Trimming removed 8 bases at V and 0 bases at J, with 8 bases between. The germline V gene has CDR1 MGHDK and CDR2 SYGVNS. CDR3 nucleotides: TGTGCCAGCGGCCTGAGCTCTGGGGCCAACGTCCTGACTTTC. Encoded protein: CASGLSSGANVLTF.

At least ten counts were recorded for this clonotype. This chain connects TRBV7-2 to TRBJ2-2; 7 bases are shared with TRBD1. Unmatched junction bases numbered 8, after V lost 4 bases and J lost 6 bases. Germline V gives CDR1 SGHTA, CDR2 FQGNSA. CDR3 length: 15 amino acids. CDR3 residues: CASSSGQRLAGELFF. The CDR3 DNA is TGTGCCAGCAGCTCGGGACAGCGGCTGGCCGGGGAGCTGTTTTTT.

This clonotype occurred many times. The V and J genes are TRBV7-2 and TRBJ2-3; D is perhaps TRBD2 (6 bases). V gave up 6 bases and J gave up 2 bases, with 12 bases separating them. Germline assignment: CDR1 SGHTA and CDR2 FQGNSA. The CDR3 spans 14 residues. CDR3 sequence: CASSSPGLTDTQYF. The CDR3 DNA reads TGTGCCAGCAGTTCCCCGGGACTCACAGATACGCAGTATTTT.

This clonotype has a count of ten or more. V and J are TRBV29-1 and TRBJ1-1; 7 bases align to TRBD1. The CDR3 spans 13 residues. Germline loops: CDR1 SQVTM, CDR2 ANQGSEA. Unmatched junction bases numbered 5, after V lost 7 bases and J lost 0 bases. CDR3 coding DNA: TGCAGCGCACGGGACAGCCTGAACACTGAAGCTTTCTTT. It specifies CSARDSLNTEAFF.

This clonotype was recorded at least ten times. The chain links TRBV5-1 to TRBJ2-4; D gene ambiguous. Trimming stripped 4 bases from V and 6 bases from J, with 17 bases between. Germline CDR1 is SGHRS and CDR2 is YFSETQ. This CDR3 has 15 amino acids. In DNA, the CDR3 is TGCGCCAGCAGCGGAACGCCCTCCCAAGGAAACATTCAGTACTTC. Translated, it gives CASSGTPSQGNIQYF.

This clonotype was observed at least ten times. The chain has TRBV3-1 and TRBJ1-5; no reliable D call. This CDR3 is 13 amino acids long. Germline values: CDR1 LGHDT, CDR2 YNNKEL (reference sequence). Between the trimmed V and J ends, which lost 0 bases and 6 bases, there was a span of 6 bases. The CDR3 DNA sequence: TGTGCCAGCAGCCAAGAATGGAGTCAGCCCCAGCATTTT. This codes for CASSQEWSQPQHF.

This clonotype was detected ten times or more. For the CDR3, the DNA is TGTGCCAGCAGCTTAGCAGGGTCGGTGCGAGATACGCAGTATTTT. Protein product: CASSLAGSVRDTQYF. The genes are TRBV7-2 and TRBJ2-3; no firm D call. V was cut by 0 bases and J by 5 bases, with 12 bases left in between. The CDR3 contains 15 residues. Germline CDR1 and CDR2: SGHTA and FQGNSA.

In this sample, this clonotype turned up many times. This chain connects TRBV4-1 to TRBJ2-1; 13 bases fit TRBD2. The CDR3 runs 17 residues. Germline V gene lookup returns CDR1 MGHRA and CDR2 YSYEKL. The V and J ends lost 4 bases and 7 bases, in that order; junction bases with no gene match: 10. This CDR3 reads CASSRLHGTSGINEQFF. Written as DNA, the CDR3 is TGCGCCAGCAGCCGATTACACGGGACTAGCGGGATAAATGAGCAGTTCTTC.

This clonotype was counted many times. V usage is TRBV5-1 and J usage is TRBJ2-1, with a possible D match to TRBD1 (6 bases). Germline V lookup: CDR1 SGHRS, CDR2 YFSETQ. Trimming stripped 2 bases from V and 7 bases from J, with 10 bases between. There are 13 residues in the CDR3. This chain's CDR3 is CASSFGQPNEQFF. CDR3 coding DNA: TGCGCCAGCAGCTTCGGACAGCCGAATGAGCAGTTCTTC.

This clonotype has a count of ten or more. J is TRBJ2-1 and V is TRBV12-3 or TRBV12-4, with D perhaps matching TRBD2 (6 bases). The V end lost 3 bases, the J end lost 6 bases, and 12 bases lay between the germline ends. The CDR3 has 14 residues. CDR3 sequence reads: CASSLGQGGNEQFF. CDR3 nucleotides: TGTGCCAGCAGTTTGGGGCAGGGAGGCAATGAGCAGTTCTTC.

This clonotype was counted ten times or more. The chain has TRBV5-6 and TRBJ1-1, with 10 nucleotides matching TRBD1. Germline CDR1 SGHDT, CDR2 YYEEEE. The length of the CDR3 is 17 residues. The trim removed 2 bases at V and 5 bases at J, leaving 12 bases unmatched. DNA of the CDR3: TGTGCCAGCAGCTTCTTCGACAGGGGGCGCAGGAAGACTGAAGCTTTCTTT. Encoded protein: CASSFFDRGRRKTEAFF.

This clonotype has ten or more counts. The V gene is TRBV7-9, the J gene TRBJ1-1, with D unresolved. Per germline, CDR1 SEHNR and CDR2 FQNEAQ (reference sequence). Trimming left V 2 bases short and J 3 bases short, with 10 bases between. The CDR3 covers 14 residues. This CDR3 reads CASSLRSPDTEAFF. CDR3 DNA sequence: TGTGCCAGCAGCTTACGGAGCCCGGACACTGAAGCTTTCTTT.

This clonotype was found many times. The chain carries TRBV20-1 and TRBJ1-1, with a possible D match to TRBD1 (5 bases). Trimming took 7 bases from V and 5 from J, leaving 20 bases between them. Germline CDR1 reads DFQATT; CDR2 reads SNEGSKA (reference sequence). The CDR3 extends over 14 amino acids. CDR3 DNA: TGCAGTGGAGAGGACCCAGGGCGAGATACTGAAGCTTTCTTT. It yields the protein CSGEDPGRDTEAFF.

Concerning this clonotype: This may arise from a read error, as a much more abundant clone is one base away. This is likely a read error, given that the CDR3 carries no conserved phenylalanine or tryptophan at its end. The V gene is TRBV7-2, the J gene TRBJ1-5; perhaps TRBD1 as D (5 bases). Germline V gene data show CDR1 as SGHTA and CDR2 as FQGNSA. This CDR3 has 15 residues. Trimming removed 1 base at V and 5 bases at J, with 12 bases between. Here the CDR3 DNA reads TGTGCCAGCAGCTTAGGCAGACAGCGATATCAGCCCCAGCATATT. It translates to CASSLGRQRYQPQHI.

This clonotype was recorded many times. In DNA form, the CDR3 reads TGCAGCGTTTCATTAGGTACAGGGGGGACTTATGGCTACACCTTC. This encodes CSVSLGTGGTYGYTF. This rearrangement joins TRBV29-1 to TRBJ1-2, with 8 positions matching TRBD1. V trimming: 5 bases; J trimming: 5 bases; junction bases outside the gene matches: 13. CDR1 is SQVTM, CDR2 ANQGSEA, per germline. The CDR3 sequence is 15 residues long.